The T cell receptor beta chain under discussion was sequenced for a study of cytomegalovirus exposure and HLA in healthy donors. The wider study: From donors who were HLA-typed, an early data release held 70 million to 90 million unique TCRs.

PCR employed 60 Vbeta and 13 Jbeta primers. The method was immunoSEQ multiplex PCR; TCRdb's version includes in-frame clones alone and lacks a portion of them. The table has 150,000 to 200,000 clones, less than 80% seen once. For this clone: Its cognate antigen is unknown.

In germline, CDR1 is SGHRS, CDR2 YFSETQ. CDR3 length: 12 residues. V was clipped by 4 bases and J by 7 bases, with 12 bases between them. Broader study findings: Later analysis found that TCR beta chains associated with HLA were more clonally expanded than other, equally common chains. Among immune exposure information, only CMV serostatus was available. In a later analysis, at a false discovery rate of 0.05, roughly 17,000 TCR beta sequences matched HLA alleles.

Sequenced input: PBMCs. The source is a man aged 40-49 years in good health and CMV-seronegative. The chain carries TRBV5-1 and TRBJ2-7; TRBD2 might be the D (6 bases). The CDR3 bases are TGCGCCAGCAGCAATCGACTAGTTGAGCAGTACTTC. This sequence encodes CASSNRLVEQYF.